These 29 T cell receptor beta chains were all obtained from the same sample, sequenced in a study of cytomegalovirus exposure and HLA in healthy donors. It was with 60 Vbeta and 13 Jbeta primers that the PCR ran. The method was immunoSEQ multiplex PCR; TCRdb's version includes in-frame clones alone and lacks a portion of them. Among 150,000 to 180,000 clones listed, around 70% were seen once. The sequenced sample was PBMCs. Receptors originate from a man aged 30-40 years in good health and CMV-seronegative.

The rearrangement uses TRBV6-1 and TRBJ1-2; D gene uncertain. V was clipped by 7 bases and J by 3 bases, with 15 bases between them. Looked up from germline, CDR1 is MNHNS and CDR2 is SASEGT. The CDR3 is made up of 14 amino acids. Here the CDR3 DNA reads TGTGCCAGCACCAGAGAAACGGGAGACTATGGCTACACCTTC. Amino acids: CASTRETGDYGYTF.

The J gene is TRBJ1-1, the V gene TRBV5-1; 8 bases agree with TRBD1. The germline gives CDR1 SGHRS, CDR2 YFSETQ. The CDR3 contains 13 residues. V lost 4 bases, J lost 8 bases, and 7 bases stayed unmatched. The CDR3 here is CASSPGQGSEAFF. CDR3 nucleotide sequence: TGCGCCAGCAGCCCAGGACAGGGCTCCGAAGCTTTCTTT.

This clone was seen more than once but under ten times. The chain uses TRBV4-2 and TRBJ2-1; TRBD2 matches at 12 bases. The V segment lost 0 bases and the J segment 8 bases; nucleotides outside the gene matches: 5. There are 16 residues in the CDR3. From germline, CDR1 is LGHNA and CDR2 YNFKEQ. The CDR3 nucleotides are TGTGCCAGCAGCCAAGACCCTAGCGGGGGGGGAGATGAGCAGTTCTTC. Translation: CASSQDPSGGGDEQFF.

The chain has TRBV5-1 and TRBJ2-7; TRBD1 matches at 7 bases. Germline assignment: CDR1 SGHRS and CDR2 YFSETQ. This CDR3 region has 15 residues. Trimming cost V 4 bases and J 0 bases; bases outside gene matches: 7. CDR3 protein: CASSDRTGLSYEQYF. The CDR3 region has the DNA TGCGCCAGCAGCGACCGGACAGGCCTCTCCTACGAGCAGTACTTC.

V gene TRBV27 combines with J gene TRBJ2-5, with TRBD1 matching 7 bases. The ends lost 6 bases at V and 0 bases at J; junction bases unmatched: 7. The germline V gene encodes CDR1 MNHEY and CDR2 SMNVEV (reference sequence). The CDR3 sequence is 15 residues long. CDR3 residues: CASRVGGTNQETQYF. The CDR3 DNA follows: TGTGCCAGCAGAGTAGGGGGCACAAACCAAGAGACCCAGTACTTC.

The V call is TRBV30, the J call TRBJ2-7, with unresolved D. Trimming took 5 bases from V and 2 from J, leaving 10 bases between them. The CDR3 has 12 amino acids. From germline, CDR1 is GTSNPN and CDR2 SVGIG (reference sequence). The CDR3 sequence: CAWAPVPYEQYF. The CDR3 coding sequence is TGTGCCTGGGCACCAGTTCCCTACGAGCAGTACTTC.

This sequence joins TRBV7-6 and TRBJ2-5; TRBD1 agrees at 11 bases. The J call may be mistaken, given a closer DNA end match to TRBJ2-7. The CDR3 length is 15 residues. Germline CDR1 and CDR2: SGHVS and FNYEAQ. CDR3 in amino acids: CASSDGTGGINEQYF. CDR3 in DNA: TGTGCCAGCAGCGACGGGACAGGGGGAATTAACGAGCAGTACTTC.

This clone was counted a single time. The chain combines TRBV27 with TRBJ1-1; D not resolved. The CDR3 is made up of 14 amino acids. The V end lost 2 bases, the J end lost 2 bases, and 9 bases lay between the germline ends. Germline CDR1 MNHEY, CDR2 SMNVEV (reference sequence). The CDR3 loop is CASSLRAGNTEAFF. CDR3 DNA: TGTGCCAGCAGTTTACGGGCGGGAAACACTGAAGCTTTCTTT.

This chain connects TRBV2 to TRBJ2-7, with D maybe TRBD2 (6 bases). The CDR3 covers 13 residues. Trimming removed 7 bases from V and 6 bases from J, with 16 bases in between. Germline assignment: CDR1 SNHLY and CDR2 FYNNEI. This CDR3 is CASKAGKGGEQYF. DNA of the CDR3: TGTGCCAGCAAGGCAGGGAAGGGAGGCGAGCAGTACTTC.

The chain joins TRBV28 to TRBJ1-1, with 10 bases that match TRBD1. The CDR3 is made up of 16 amino acids. Germline V gives CDR1 MDHEN, CDR2 SYDVKM. V dropped 6 bases and J dropped 0; count of bases not matched to a gene: 7. This CDR3 reads CASRYDRGRLNTEAFF. DNA of the CDR3: TGTGCCAGCAGATACGACAGGGGGCGACTGAACACTGAAGCTTTCTTT.

This rearrangement joins TRBV5-6 to TRBJ2-3; TRBD1 matches at 11 bases. The CDR3 spans 15 residues. The germline V gene encodes CDR1 SGHDT and CDR2 YYEEEE. Unmatched junction bases numbered 5, after V lost 5 bases and J lost 3 bases. The CDR3 region has the DNA TGTGCCAGCAGTTTCCGGGACAGGGGGACAGATACGCAGTATTTT. As protein: CASSFRDRGTDTQYF.

V gene TRBV2 combines with J gene TRBJ2-3; D possibly corresponds to TRBD2 (6 bases). Germline V lookup: CDR1 SNHLY, CDR2 FYNNEI. Trimming took off 4 bases at V and 6 bases at J, with 11 bases between the two ends. The CDR3 is 13 residues long. The DNA of the CDR3 is TGTGCCAGCAGTGGGGGCCGGGGGGATACGCAGTATTTT. It yields the protein CASSGGRGDTQYF.

A remark on this clone: Additional DNA sequences in this sample encode the identical CDR3. The chain links TRBV14 to TRBJ2-5; no clear D. Trimming left V 3 bases short and J 4 bases short, with 3 bases between. The CDR3 consists of 11 residues. Looked up from germline, CDR1 is SGHDN and CDR2 is FVKESK. CDR3 loop: CASSQAETQYF. The CDR3 DNA follows: TGTGCCAGCAGCCAGGCAGAGACCCAGTACTTC.

V gene TRBV6-6 combines with J gene TRBJ2-2; weak D call: TRBD2 (5 bases). This CDR3 has 15 residues. Germline assignment: CDR1 MNHNY and CDR2 SVGAGI (reference sequence). Trimming shortened V by 4 bases and J by 4 bases, and 13 bases separated the two germline ends. DNA for the CDR3: TGTGCCAGCAGTTCAACTAGTTTGGGCACCGGGGAGCTGTTTTTT. The encoded protein is CASSSTSLGTGELFF.

The V gene is TRBV4-1, the J gene TRBJ2-5; 8 bases align to TRBD2. The J segment lost 6 bases and the V segment lost 0 bases, leaving 6 bases of the junction unmatched. Germline V gene data show CDR1 as MGHRA and CDR2 as YSYEKL. The CDR3 sequence is 15 residues long. The CDR3 coding sequence is TGCGCCAGCAGCCAAGAGACGGGGGGGTTGAAGACCCAGTACTTC. Its protein is CASSQETGGLKTQYF.

This chain links TRBV15 with TRBJ1-3; perhaps TRBD1 as D (6 bases). CDR1 is LNHNV and CDR2 is YYDKDF in the germline V gene (reference sequence). This CDR3 has 15 residues. Trimming removed 1 base from V and 0 bases from J, with 7 bases in between. The CDR3: CATSRGTDSGNTIYF. CDR3 coding DNA: TGTGCCACCAGCAGAGGGACAGACTCTGGAAACACCATATATTTT.

Of note for this clone: Germline and junction disagree at one end, which may indicate a read error. The rearrangement joins TRBV6-5 to TRBJ1-6; 8 nucleotides agree with TRBD1. Germline V lookup: CDR1 MNHEY, CDR2 SVGAGI. This CDR3 has 16 amino acids. DNA for the CDR3: TGTGCCAGCAGTTCCATTGACCAGGGGGCGGATTCACCCCTCAACTTT. Protein product: CASSSIDQGADSPLNF.

This clone was picked up a small number of times. This chain connects TRBV4-3 to TRBJ1-1; 8 bases are a match to TRBD1. The J segment lost 4 bases and the V segment lost 1 base, leaving 2 bases of the junction unmatched. CDR1 is LGHNA, CDR2 YSLEER, per germline. The CDR3 runs to 14 residues. CDR3 bases: TGCGCCAGCAGCCAAGCAGGGGGCCCCACTGAAGCTTTCTTT. It codes for CASSQAGGPTEAFF.

The CDR3 DNA reads as TGCGCCAGCAGCCGGACAGGGTCGGTCGAGCAGTACTTC. Encoded protein: CASSRTGSVEQYF. This chain links TRBV5-1 with TRBJ2-7; 8 bases are shared with TRBD1. The trim removed 4 bases at V and 6 bases at J, leaving 6 bases unmatched. The CDR3 is made up of 13 amino acids. Germline V lookup: CDR1 SGHRS, CDR2 YFSETQ.

This chain uses TRBV27 with TRBJ2-1; TRBD1 might be the D (6 bases). This CDR3 spans 13 amino acids. V lost 3 bases and J lost 8, with 11 bases in between. The V gene's germline CDR1 is MNHEY and CDR2 SMNVEV (reference sequence). CDR3 DNA sequence: TGTGCCAGCAGTTTCAACAGGGTGCATGAGCAGTTCTTC. It encodes CASSFNRVHEQFF.

The V and J genes are TRBV4-2 and TRBJ1-2; D may be TRBD1 (5 bases). Germline CDR1 reads LGHNA; CDR2 reads YNFKEQ. Trimming shortened V by 0 bases and J by 7 bases, and 12 bases separated the two germline ends. This CDR3 contains 14 residues. The CDR3 spells CASSQEPMQGGYTF. The CDR3 DNA reads TGTGCCAGCAGCCAAGAACCCATGCAGGGTGGCTACACCTTC.

This clone was observed a few times. The junction does not match germline at one end; this may be a read error. The DNA for the CDR3 is TGTTCCAGCAGCTTGGAGCAAGACGAGCAGTACTTC. Translated: CSSSLEQDEQYF. The gene calls are TRBV7-9 and TRBJ2-7, with D unclear. Germline CDR1 reads SEHNR; CDR2 reads FQNEAQ (reference sequence). CDR3 size: 12 residues.

V gene TRBV14 combines with J gene TRBJ2-1, with 11 positions matching TRBD2. Germline values: CDR1 SGHDN, CDR2 FVKESK. The trim removed 0 bases at V and 0 bases at J, leaving 4 bases unmatched. The CDR3 contains 18 residues. CDR3 residues: CASSQELAGASSYNEQFF. The CDR3 region has the DNA TGTGCCAGCAGCCAAGAACTAGCGGGGGCCTCCTCCTACAATGAGCAGTTCTTC.

The chain joins TRBV18 to TRBJ2-2, with a weak D call TRBD2 (6 bases). This CDR3 spans 15 amino acids. Germline V gives CDR1 KGHSH, CDR2 LQKENI. Trimming stripped 3 bases from V and 4 bases from J, with 12 bases between. For the CDR3, the DNA is TGTGCCAGCTCACCTGTAGCGGAGCTCACCGGGGAGCTGTTTTTT. Its translation: CASSPVAELTGELFF. Full variable domain (rest looked up from reference TRBV18 and TRBJ2-2): NAGVMQNPRHLVRRRGQEARLRCSPMKGHSHVYWYRQLPEEGLKFMVYLQKENIIDESGMPKERFSAEFPKEGPSILRIQQVVRGDSAAYFCASSPVAELTGELFFGEGSRLTVL.

This clone was seen a handful of times. The chain combines TRBV6-1 with TRBJ2-7, with 11 bases fitting TRBD2. V shed 7 bases and J 1 base; nucleotides not matched to a gene: 6. Per germline, CDR1 MNHNS and CDR2 SASEGT. This CDR3 comprises 15 residues. The CDR3 DNA is TGTGCCAGCACTTCTAGCGGGGGGTCTTCCTACGAGCAGTACTTC. It encodes CASTSSGGSSYEQYF.

CDR3 bases: TGCGCCAGCACCTTTGCAATCTCGACAGGGTCAGATGGCTACACCTTC. This encodes CASTFAISTGSDGYTF. The rearrangement uses TRBV5-1 and TRBJ1-2; the match to TRBD1 covers 7 bases. Germline CDR1 and CDR2: SGHRS and YFSETQ. The length of the CDR3 is 16 residues. V gave up 6 bases and J gave up 6 bases; unmatched junction bases: 17.

This clone was recorded only once. The V call is TRBV30, the J call TRBJ1-3; no firm D call. CDR1 and CDR2 from the germline V gene are GTSNPN and SVGIG (reference sequence). V gave up 3 bases and J gave up 3 bases, with 9 bases separating them. This CDR3 contains 13 residues. CDR3 sequence reads: CAWRSGSGNTIYF. CDR3 DNA: TGTGCCTGGAGGAGTGGGAGTGGAAACACCATATATTTT.

This chain connects TRBV5-1 to TRBJ1-4; 7 bases line up with TRBD1. Germline V gives CDR1 SGHRS, CDR2 YFSETQ. The junction had 12 bases not matched to a gene; V was cut back by 8 bases and J by 2 bases. The CDR3 totals 16 residues. The DNA for the CDR3 is TGCGCCAGTTCCCCAGGGGGAGCCCAGACTAATGAAAAACTGTTTTTT. Translated: CASSPGGAQTNEKLFF.

This clone showed up just once. The genes are TRBV6-1 and TRBJ1-5; TRBD1 might be the D (6 bases). This CDR3 is built from 15 residues. V was clipped by 2 bases and J by 5 bases, with 13 bases between them. Germline V gene data show CDR1 as MNHNS and CDR2 as SASEGT. The CDR3 spells CASSEPRGGHQPQHF. The CDR3 nucleotides read TGTGCCAGCAGTGAACCCAGGGGCGGTCATCAGCCCCAGCATTTT.